This T cell receptor beta chain was retrieved from a study of CD8+CD57+ T cells in acquired aplastic anemia (dated by TCRdb to 2016 to 2019). Background for the entire study: DNA extracted from sorted CD4+ and CD8+ cells had a mean of approximately 3.5 ug, with a range of roughly 0.2 to 30 ug. CD8+CD57+ expansion was defined as frequency above the mean frequency observed in healthy subjects.

Here is what the overall study found, with its caveats: Although 25 to 30 CD8+ CDR3 sequences were shared by patients and controls, these sequences appeared highly expressed in patients and within the immunodominant clones of patients. No significant difference in CD8+ Simpson's diversity was found between patients and healthy controls (P=0.060).

Flow cytometry had shown CD8+CD57+ cell expansion in the patients selected for sequencing. Every patient had a diagnosis of severe acquired aplastic anemia based on International Study of Aplastic Anemia and Agranulocytosis and Camitta criteria. At the time blood was sampled, none of the patients had received any therapy. In this study, sorted CD4+ and CD8+ T cells from the blood of healthy subjects and of severe aplastic anemia patients had their TCR repertoires deep-sequenced. Patients were enrolled in the USA under clinicaltrials.gov protocols 00001620, 01623167, 00001397, 00071045, 00081523 and 00961064. Ficoll-Paque density gradient centrifugation was used to isolate peripheral blood mononuclear cells. CD4+ and CD8+ T cells were sorted by FACS or magnetic beads before DNA extraction. The CDR3 covers 15 residues, taking in both the cysteine and the phenylalanine. CDR3 DNA is the only sequence kept; it has 45 bases, read in frame from the first base. From a lookup of the germline V gene, CDR1 and CDR2 are SGHTA and FQGNSA. Trimmed from V: 5 bases; trimmed from J: 7 bases; junction bases lacking a gene match: 9.

TCR beta VDJ combination and CDR3 sequence profiling used genomic DNA as the template. An Illumina HiSeq 2000 was the platform used for TCR repertoire sequencing. The original methods were these. TRBV/TRBJ rearrangement plots, CDR3 size and DJ length profiles, and Simpson's diversity index were used to evaluate the repertoires. The most abundant DNA sequence in the deep sequencing data was defined as the immunodominant clone. CDR3 amino acid sequences were screened for sharing across subjects and were compared with published repertoires and the VDJdb database. TCRdb took the public reads, trimmed them with fastp at Q25, ran MiXCR for clone calling and kept in-frame beta chains. Entries are consolidated by CDR3 protein sequence, retaining the most common genes and DNA. These V and J calls derive from TCRdb rather than the authors' analysis. The sample yields some 180,000 distinct CDR3 sequences; less than 65% were counted once. 42% of the sample is held by the ten biggest clonotypes.

A word on this clonotype: Its cognate antigen has yet to be identified. Qualities for individual bases were not recorded, and no much larger clone is one base off.

Here the chain combines TRBV7-2 and TRBJ1-5; the central 9 bases match TRBD1. Sequenced material: sorted CD4+, CD8+, or CD8+CD57+ T cells (not recorded which) from PBMCs. This clonotype was obtained from a human donor with aplastic anemia. The CDR3 has the sequence CASSQDRGREQPQHF. The sequenced DNA is TGTGCCAGCAGCCAGGACAGGGGTCGCGAACAGCCCCAGCATTTT.